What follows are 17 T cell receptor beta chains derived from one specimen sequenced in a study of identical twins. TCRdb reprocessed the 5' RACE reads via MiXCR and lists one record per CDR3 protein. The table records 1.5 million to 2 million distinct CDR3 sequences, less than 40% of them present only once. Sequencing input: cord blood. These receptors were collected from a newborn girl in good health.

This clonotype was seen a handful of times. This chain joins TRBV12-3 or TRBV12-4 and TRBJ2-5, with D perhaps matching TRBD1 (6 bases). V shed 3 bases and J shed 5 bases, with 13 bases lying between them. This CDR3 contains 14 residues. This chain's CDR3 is CASSFRGQRETQYF. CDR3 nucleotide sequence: TGTGCCAGCAGTTTCCGAGGACAGAGGGAGACCCAGTACTTC.

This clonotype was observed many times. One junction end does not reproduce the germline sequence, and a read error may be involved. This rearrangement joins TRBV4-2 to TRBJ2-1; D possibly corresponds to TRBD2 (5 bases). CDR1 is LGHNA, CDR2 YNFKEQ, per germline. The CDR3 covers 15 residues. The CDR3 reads CASSQERGPYNEQFF. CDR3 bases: TGCGCCAGCAGCCAAGAGAGAGGGCCTTACAATGAGCAGTTCTTC.

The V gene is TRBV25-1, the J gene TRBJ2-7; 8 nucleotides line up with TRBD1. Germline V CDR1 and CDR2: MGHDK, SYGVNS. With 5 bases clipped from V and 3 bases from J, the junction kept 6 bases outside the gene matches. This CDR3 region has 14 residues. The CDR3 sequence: CASSRGQGDYEQYF. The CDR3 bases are TGTGCCAGCAGTAGAGGACAGGGAGACTACGAGCAGTACTTC.

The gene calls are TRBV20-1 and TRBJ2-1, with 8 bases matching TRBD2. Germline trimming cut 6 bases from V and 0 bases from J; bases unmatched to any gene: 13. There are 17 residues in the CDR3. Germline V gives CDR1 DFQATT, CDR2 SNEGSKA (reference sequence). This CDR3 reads CSAASRGGLSSYNEQFF. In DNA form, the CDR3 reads TGCAGTGCCGCCTCCCGGGGGGGCCTGAGCTCCTACAATGAGCAGTTCTTC.

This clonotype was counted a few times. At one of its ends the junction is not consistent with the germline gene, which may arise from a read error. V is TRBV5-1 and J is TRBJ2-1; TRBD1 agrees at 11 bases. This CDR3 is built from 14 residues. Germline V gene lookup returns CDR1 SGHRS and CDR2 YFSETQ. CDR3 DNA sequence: TGCACCAGCGGCTTGGGGACAGGGGGCAATGAGCAGTTCTTC. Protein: CTSGLGTGGNEQFF.

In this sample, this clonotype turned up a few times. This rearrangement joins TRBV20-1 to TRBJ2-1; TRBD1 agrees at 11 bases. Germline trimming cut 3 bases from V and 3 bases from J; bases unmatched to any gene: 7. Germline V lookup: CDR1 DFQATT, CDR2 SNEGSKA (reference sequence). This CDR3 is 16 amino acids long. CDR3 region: CSARAYGTGGYNEQFF. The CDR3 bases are TGCAGTGCTAGGGCATACGGGACAGGGGGCTACAATGAGCAGTTCTTC.

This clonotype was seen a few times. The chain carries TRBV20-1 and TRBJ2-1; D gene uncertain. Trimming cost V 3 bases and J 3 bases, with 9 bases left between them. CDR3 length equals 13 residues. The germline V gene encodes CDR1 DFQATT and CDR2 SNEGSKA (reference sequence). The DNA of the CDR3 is TGCAGTGCTAGCCGCGCGTTCTACAATGAGCAGTTCTTC. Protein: CSASRAFYNEQFF.

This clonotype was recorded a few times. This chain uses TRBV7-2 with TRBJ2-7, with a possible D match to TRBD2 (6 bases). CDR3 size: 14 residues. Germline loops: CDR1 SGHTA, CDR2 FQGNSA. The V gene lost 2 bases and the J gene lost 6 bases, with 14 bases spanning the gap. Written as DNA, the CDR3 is TGTGCCAGCAGCTTACTGCTAGCGACGTCCGAGCAGTACTTC. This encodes CASSLLLATSEQYF.

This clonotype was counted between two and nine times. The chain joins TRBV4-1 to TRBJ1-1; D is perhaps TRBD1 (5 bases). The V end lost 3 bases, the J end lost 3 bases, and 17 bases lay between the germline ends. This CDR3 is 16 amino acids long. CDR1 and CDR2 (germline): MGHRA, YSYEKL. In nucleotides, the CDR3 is TGCGCCAGCAGCCATTCTGGGGGTAGAGGGGACACTGAAGCTTTCTTT. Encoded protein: CASSHSGGRGDTEAFF.

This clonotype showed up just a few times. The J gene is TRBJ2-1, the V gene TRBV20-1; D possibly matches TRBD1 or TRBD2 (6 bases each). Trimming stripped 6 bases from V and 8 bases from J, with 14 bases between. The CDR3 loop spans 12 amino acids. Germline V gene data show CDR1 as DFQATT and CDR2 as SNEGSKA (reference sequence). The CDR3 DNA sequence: TGCAGTGCAAGGGGGGTGACGGATGAGCAGTTCTTC. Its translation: CSARGVTDEQFF.

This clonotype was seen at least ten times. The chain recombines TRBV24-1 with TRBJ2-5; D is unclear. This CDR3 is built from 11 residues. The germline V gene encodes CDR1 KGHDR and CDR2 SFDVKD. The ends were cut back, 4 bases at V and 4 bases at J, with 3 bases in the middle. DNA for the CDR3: TGTGCCACCAGTGAAGGAGAGACCCAGTACTTC. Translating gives CATSEGETQYF.

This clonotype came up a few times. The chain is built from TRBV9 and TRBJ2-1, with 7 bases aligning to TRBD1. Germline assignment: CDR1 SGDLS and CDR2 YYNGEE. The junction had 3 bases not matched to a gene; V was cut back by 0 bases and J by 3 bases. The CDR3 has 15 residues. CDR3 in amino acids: CASSVAGQSYNEQFF. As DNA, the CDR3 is TGTGCCAGCAGCGTAGCGGGACAGAGCTACAATGAGCAGTTCTTC.

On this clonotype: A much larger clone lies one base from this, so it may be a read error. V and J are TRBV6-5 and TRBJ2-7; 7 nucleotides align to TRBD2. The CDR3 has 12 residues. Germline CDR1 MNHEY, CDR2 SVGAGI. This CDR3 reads CTSSYLGGEQYF. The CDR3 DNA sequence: TGTACCAGCAGTTACTTGGGGGGGGAGCAGTACTTC.

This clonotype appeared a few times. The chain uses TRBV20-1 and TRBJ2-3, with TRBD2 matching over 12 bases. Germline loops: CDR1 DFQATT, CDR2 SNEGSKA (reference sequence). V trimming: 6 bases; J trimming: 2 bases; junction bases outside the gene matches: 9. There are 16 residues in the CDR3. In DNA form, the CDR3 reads TGCAGTGCAAGGACTAGCGGGAATTTCGTCACAGATACGCAGTATTTT. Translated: CSARTSGNFVTDTQYF.

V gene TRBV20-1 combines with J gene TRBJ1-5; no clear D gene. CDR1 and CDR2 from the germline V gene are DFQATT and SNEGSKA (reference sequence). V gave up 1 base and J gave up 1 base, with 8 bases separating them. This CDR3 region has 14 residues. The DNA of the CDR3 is TGCAGTGCTAGAGGCATCAACAGCAATCAGCCCCAGCATTTT. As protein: CSARGINSNQPQHF.

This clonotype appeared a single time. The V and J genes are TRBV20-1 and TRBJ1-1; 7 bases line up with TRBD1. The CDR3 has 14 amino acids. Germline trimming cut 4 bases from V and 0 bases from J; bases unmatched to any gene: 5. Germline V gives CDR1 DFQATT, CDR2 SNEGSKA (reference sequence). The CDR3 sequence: CSATLDRVNTEAFF. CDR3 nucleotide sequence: TGCAGTGCTACTCTCGACAGGGTGAACACTGAAGCTTTCTTT.

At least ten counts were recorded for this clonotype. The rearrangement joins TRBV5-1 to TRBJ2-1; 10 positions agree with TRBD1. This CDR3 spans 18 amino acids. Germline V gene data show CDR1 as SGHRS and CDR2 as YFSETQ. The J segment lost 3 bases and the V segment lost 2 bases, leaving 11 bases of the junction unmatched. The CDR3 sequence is CASSFRDRGRLGYNEQFF. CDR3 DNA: TGCGCCAGCAGCTTCCGGGACAGGGGACGGTTAGGCTACAATGAGCAGTTCTTC.